This T cell receptor (beta chain) appears in the sequencing data of a study of regulatory T cells in long-lasting Graves disease. Overall study: Prior antithyroid drug treatment in newly diagnosed Graves' patients lasted under 3 months.

Arm-PCR of CDR3 regions and iRepertoire HTBI primers were the basis on which TCR beta libraries were built. Under the authors' procedure: Across all samples, just over 60 TRBV segments and 15 or so TRBJ segments were identified. TCRdb re-called the multiplex PCR reads through MiXCR, storing one row per CDR3 protein. TCRdb assigned the V and J calls; the authors' analysis was not used. The repertoire holds about 380,000 distinct CDR3 sequences, around 15% seen once, with 22% in the top ten. With respect to this clonotype: Its antigen is not identified. It is likely a read error, because the conserved phenylalanine at the end of the CDR3 is missing.

Germline CDR1 reads MDHEN; CDR2 reads SYDVKM. Trimming at V came to 6 bases and at J to 10 bases, leaving 11 bases not matched to a gene. CDR3 length: 15 amino acids. As for time point: newly diagnosed GD, antithyroid drugs for less than 3 months. With RNA extracted from PBMCs as input, the TCR library was made. Study results and limitations: A reduction in accuracy may have resulted from the small sample size.

This TCR derives from a female donor with Graves disease. J is TRBJ2-1 and V is TRBV28; 11 nucleotides agree with TRBD2. The sample here was peripheral blood mononuclear cells (PBMCs), taken at new diagnosis, from a patient treated with antithyroid drugs. The CDR3 is CASSPPGLAVEEQFL. The CDR3 bases are TGTGCCAGCAGCCCACCGGGACTAGCGGTAGAGGAGCAGTTCCTC.